This TCR beta chain came from a study of CD8 T cells in ankylosing spondylitis. Notes on the study in general: Made up of fewer than 10 highly homologous variants, a TCR beta motif appeared characteristic of ankylosing spondylitis blood.

V shed 3 bases and J shed 3 bases, with 8 bases lying between them. Germline-derived CDR1 and CDR2 are LGHDT and YNNKEL (reference sequence). The CDR3 covers 13 residues. With regard to this clonotype: Antigen unknown.

TCRdb reprocessed the 5' RACE reads via MiXCR and lists one record per CDR3 protein. The table has about 540,000 distinct CDR3 sequences, about 13% seen once. Sequenced material: blood, either unsorted or a sorted T cell fraction (not recorded which). The chain has TRBV3-1 and TRBJ1-2; no definite D call. This TCR was sampled from a male donor with ankylosing spondylitis. In DNA, the CDR3 is TGTGCCAGCAGCCATTGGACGGACTATGGCTACACCTTC. Translating gives CASSHWTDYGYTF.